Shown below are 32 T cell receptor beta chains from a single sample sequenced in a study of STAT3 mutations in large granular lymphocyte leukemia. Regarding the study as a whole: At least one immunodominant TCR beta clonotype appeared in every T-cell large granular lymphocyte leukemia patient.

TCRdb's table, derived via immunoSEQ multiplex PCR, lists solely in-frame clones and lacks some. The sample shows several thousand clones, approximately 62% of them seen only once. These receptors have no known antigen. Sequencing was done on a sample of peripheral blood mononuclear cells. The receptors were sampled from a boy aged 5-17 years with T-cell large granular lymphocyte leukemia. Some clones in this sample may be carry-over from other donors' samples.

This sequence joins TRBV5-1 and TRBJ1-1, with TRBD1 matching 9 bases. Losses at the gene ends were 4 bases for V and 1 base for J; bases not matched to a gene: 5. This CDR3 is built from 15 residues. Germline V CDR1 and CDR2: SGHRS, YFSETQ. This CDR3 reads CASSPDRGPNTEAFF. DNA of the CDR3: TGCGCCAGCAGCCCGGACAGGGGACCGAACACTGAAGCTTTCTTT.

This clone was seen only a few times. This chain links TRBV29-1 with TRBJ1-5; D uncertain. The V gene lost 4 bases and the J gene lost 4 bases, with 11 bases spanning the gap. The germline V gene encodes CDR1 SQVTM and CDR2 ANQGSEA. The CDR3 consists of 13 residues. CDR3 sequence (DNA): TGCAGCGTTGGGCGGGAGCCTAATCAGCCCCAGCATTTT. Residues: CSVGREPNQPQHF.

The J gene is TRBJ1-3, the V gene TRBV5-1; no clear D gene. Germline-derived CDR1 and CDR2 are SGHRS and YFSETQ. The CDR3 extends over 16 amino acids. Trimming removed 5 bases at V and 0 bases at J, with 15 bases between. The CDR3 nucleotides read TGCGCCAGCAGGTCAGGACTGATGAGCTCTGGAAACACCATATATTTT. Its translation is CASRSGLMSSGNTIYF.

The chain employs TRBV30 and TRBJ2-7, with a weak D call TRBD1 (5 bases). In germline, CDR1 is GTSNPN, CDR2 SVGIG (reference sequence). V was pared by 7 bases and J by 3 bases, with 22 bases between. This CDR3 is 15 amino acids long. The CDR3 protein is CAYTDSSRDFYEQYF. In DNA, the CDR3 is TGTGCCTACACCGACTCTTCCAGGGATTTCTACGAGCAGTACTTC.

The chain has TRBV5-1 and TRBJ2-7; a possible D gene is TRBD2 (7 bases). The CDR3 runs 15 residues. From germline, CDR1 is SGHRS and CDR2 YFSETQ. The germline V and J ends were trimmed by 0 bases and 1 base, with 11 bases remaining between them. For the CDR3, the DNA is TGCGCCAGCAGCTTGGCGGGGGGCGGTTCCTACGAGCAGTACTTC. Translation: CASSLAGGGSYEQYF.

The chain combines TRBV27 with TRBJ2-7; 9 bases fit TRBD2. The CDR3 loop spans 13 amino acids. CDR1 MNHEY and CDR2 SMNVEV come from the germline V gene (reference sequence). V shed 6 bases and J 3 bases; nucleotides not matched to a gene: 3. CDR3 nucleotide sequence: TGTGCCAGCAGGCTAGCGGGGAGCTACGAGCAGTACTTC. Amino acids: CASRLAGSYEQYF.

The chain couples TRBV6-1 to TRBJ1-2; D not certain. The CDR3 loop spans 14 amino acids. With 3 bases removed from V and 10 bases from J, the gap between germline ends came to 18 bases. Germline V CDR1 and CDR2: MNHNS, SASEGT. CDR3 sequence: CASSEIGQRADYTF. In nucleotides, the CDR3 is TGTGCCAGCAGTGAGATTGGGCAGCGGGCGGACTACACCTTC.

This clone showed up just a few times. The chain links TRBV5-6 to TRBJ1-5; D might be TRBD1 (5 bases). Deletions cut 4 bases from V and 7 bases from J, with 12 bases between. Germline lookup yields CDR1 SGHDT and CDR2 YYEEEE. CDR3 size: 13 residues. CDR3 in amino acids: CASSVGTQQPQHF. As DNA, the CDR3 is TGTGCCAGCAGCGTCGGGACGCAGCAGCCCCAGCATTTT.

The CDR3 region is CASRLDSITIRYTF. CDR3 in DNA: TGTGCCAGCAGACTTGACAGCATAACTATTCGCTACACCTTC. This chain joins TRBV6-1 and TRBJ1-2; maybe TRBD1 (5 bases). Germline lookup yields CDR1 MNHNS and CDR2 SASEGT. The germline V and J ends were trimmed by 6 bases and 9 bases, with 20 bases remaining between them. This CDR3 has 14 residues.

The CDR3 sequence: CASSWRGVTYEQYF. For the CDR3, the DNA is TGTGCCAGCAGCTGGCGGGGGGTCACCTACGAGCAGTACTTC. The J gene is TRBJ2-7, the V gene TRBV13; 8 bases line up with TRBD2. This CDR3 contains 14 residues. Trimming at V came to 4 bases and at J to 2 bases, leaving 4 bases not matched to a gene. Germline V gene sequence: CDR1 PRHDT, CDR2 FYEKMQ (reference sequence).

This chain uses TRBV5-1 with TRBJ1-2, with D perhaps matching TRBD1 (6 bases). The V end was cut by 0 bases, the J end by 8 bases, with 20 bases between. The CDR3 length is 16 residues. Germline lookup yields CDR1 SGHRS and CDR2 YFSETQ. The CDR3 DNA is TGCGCCAGCAGCTTGGGGGGAACAGGGAGAGAGGGAGGCTACACCTTC. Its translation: CASSLGGTGREGGYTF.

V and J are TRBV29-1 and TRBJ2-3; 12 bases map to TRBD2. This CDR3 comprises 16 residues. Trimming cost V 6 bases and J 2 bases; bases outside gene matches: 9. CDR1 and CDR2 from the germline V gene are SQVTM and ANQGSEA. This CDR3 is CSVQGTSGGSTDTQYF. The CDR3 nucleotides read TGCAGCGTGCAGGGCACTAGCGGGGGGTCCACAGATACGCAGTATTTT.

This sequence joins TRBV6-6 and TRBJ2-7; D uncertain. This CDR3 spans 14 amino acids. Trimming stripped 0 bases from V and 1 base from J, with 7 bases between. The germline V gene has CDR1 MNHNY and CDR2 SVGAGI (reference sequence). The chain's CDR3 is CASSYSVSSYEQYF. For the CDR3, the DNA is TGTGCCAGCAGTTACTCGGTCAGTTCCTACGAGCAGTACTTC.

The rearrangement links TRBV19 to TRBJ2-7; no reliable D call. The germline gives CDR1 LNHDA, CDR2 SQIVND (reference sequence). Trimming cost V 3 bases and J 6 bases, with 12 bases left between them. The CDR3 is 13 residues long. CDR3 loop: CASSISPVSEQYF. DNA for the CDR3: TGTGCCAGTAGTATTAGTCCGGTTAGCGAGCAGTACTTC.

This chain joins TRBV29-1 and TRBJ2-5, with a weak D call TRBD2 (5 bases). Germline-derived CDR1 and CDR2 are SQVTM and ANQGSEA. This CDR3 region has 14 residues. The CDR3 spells CSILSSRTQETQYF. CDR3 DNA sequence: TGCAGTATCCTGTCTAGCCGAACCCAAGAGACCCAGTACTTC.

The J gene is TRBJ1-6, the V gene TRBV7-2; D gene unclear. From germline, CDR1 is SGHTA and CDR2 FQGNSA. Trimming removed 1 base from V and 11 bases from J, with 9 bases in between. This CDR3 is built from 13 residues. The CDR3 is CASSLGLSTPLHF. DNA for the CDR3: TGTGCCAGCAGCTTAGGTCTTTCGACACCCCTCCACTTT.

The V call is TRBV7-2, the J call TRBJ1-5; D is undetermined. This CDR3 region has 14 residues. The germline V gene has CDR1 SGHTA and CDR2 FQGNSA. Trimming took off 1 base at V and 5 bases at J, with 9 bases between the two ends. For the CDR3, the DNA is TGTGCCAGCAGCTTAGATCCTATGTATCAGCCCCAGCATTTT. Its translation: CASSLDPMYQPQHF. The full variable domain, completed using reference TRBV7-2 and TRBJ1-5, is GAGVSQSPSNKVTEKGKDVELRCDPISGHTALYWYRQSLGQGLEFLIYFQGNSAPDKSGLPSDRFSAERTGGSVSTLTIQRTQQEDSAVYLCASSLDPMYQPQHFGDGTRLSIL.

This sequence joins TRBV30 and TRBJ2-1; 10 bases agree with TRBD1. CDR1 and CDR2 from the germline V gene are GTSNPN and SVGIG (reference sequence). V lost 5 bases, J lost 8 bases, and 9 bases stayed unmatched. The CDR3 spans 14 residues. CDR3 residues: CAWGTGVLIHEQFF. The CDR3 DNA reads TGTGCCTGGGGGACAGGGGTCTTAATCCATGAGCAGTTCTTC. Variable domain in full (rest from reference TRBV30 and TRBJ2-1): SQTIHQWPATLVQPVGSPLSLECTVEGTSNPNLYWYRQAAGRGLQLLFYSVGIGQISSEVPQNLSASRPQDRQFILSSKKLLLSDSGFYLCAWGTGVLIHEQFFGPGTRLTVL.

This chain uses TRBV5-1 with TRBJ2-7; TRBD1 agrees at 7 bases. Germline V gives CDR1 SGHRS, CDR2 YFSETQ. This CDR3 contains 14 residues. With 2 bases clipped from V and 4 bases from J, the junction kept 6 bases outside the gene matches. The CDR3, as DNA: TGCGCCAGCAGCTTCGGGACAGACACATACGAGCAGTACTTC. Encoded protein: CASSFGTDTYEQYF.

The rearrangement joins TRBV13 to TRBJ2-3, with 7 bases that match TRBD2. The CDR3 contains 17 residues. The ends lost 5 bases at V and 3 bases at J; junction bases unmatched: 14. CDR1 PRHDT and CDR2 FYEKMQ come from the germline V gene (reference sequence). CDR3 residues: CASSSLRLARGTDTQYF. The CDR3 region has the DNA TGTGCCAGCAGCAGCCTACGACTAGCAAGAGGTACAGATACGCAGTATTTT.

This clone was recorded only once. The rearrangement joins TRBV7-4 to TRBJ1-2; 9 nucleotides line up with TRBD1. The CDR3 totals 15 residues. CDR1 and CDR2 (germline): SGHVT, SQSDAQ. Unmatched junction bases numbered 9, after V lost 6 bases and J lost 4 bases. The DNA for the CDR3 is TGTGCCAGCAGGTTATGGGACAGGGCCTCCTATGGCTACACCTTC. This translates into CASRLWDRASYGYTF.

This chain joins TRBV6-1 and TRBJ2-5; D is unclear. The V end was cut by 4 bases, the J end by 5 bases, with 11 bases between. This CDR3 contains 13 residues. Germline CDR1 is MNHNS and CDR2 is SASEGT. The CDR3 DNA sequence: TGTGCCAGCAGTGGTAGTGGAGCGGAGACCCAGTACTTC. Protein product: CASSGSGAETQYF.

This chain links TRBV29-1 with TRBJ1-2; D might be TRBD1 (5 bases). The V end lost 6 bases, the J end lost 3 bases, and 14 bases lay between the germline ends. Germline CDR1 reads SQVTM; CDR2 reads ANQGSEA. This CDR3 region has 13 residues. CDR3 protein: CSVGKQADYGYTF. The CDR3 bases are TGCAGCGTCGGTAAACAGGCAGACTATGGCTACACCTTC.

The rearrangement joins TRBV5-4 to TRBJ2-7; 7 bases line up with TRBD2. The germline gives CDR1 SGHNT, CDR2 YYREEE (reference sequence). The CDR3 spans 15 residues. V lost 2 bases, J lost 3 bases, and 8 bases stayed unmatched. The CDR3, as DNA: TGTGCCAGCAGCTTTGGGTCGGGAGGCAACTACGAGCAGTACTTC. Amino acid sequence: CASSFGSGGNYEQYF.

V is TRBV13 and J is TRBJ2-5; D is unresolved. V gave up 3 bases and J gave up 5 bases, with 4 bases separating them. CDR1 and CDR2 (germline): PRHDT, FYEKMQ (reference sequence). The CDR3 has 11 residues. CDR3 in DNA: TGTGCCAGCAGCTTGATGGAGACCCAGTACTTC. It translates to CASSLMETQYF.

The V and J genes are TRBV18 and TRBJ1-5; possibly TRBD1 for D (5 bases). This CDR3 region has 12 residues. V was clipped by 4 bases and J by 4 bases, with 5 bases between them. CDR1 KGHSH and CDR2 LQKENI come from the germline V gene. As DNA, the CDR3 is TGTGCCAGCTCACAGGGGAATCAGCCCCAGCATTTT. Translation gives CASSQGNQPQHF.

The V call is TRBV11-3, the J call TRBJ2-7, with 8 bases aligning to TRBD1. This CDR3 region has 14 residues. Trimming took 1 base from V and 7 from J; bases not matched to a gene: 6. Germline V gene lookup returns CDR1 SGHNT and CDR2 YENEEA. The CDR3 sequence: CASSLAGTGGEQYF. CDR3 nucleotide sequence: TGTGCCAGCAGCTTAGCCGGGACAGGTGGTGAGCAGTACTTC.

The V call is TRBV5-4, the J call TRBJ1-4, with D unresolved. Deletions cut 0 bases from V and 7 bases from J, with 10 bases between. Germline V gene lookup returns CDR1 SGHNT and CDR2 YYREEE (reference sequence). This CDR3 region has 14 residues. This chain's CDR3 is CASSLEGGGEKLFF. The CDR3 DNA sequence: TGTGCCAGCAGCTTGGAGGGCGGTGGTGAAAAACTGTTTTTT.

CDR3: CAIRATSRGAEQYF. The CDR3 coding sequence is TGTGCCATCAGGGCCACAAGCCGGGGGGCCGAGCAGTACTTC. The gene calls are TRBV10-3 and TRBJ2-7, with a weak D call TRBD2 (7 bases). Germline V gives CDR1 ENHRY, CDR2 SYGVKD. CDR3 size: 14 residues. Trimming took 6 bases from V and 6 from J, leaving 18 bases between them.

CDR3 bases: TGTGCCAGCAGTGTCGGACCCCCTATTTTGGGCGAGCAGTACTTC. It yields the protein CASSVGPPILGEQYF. V and J are TRBV6-5 and TRBJ2-7; D uncertain. CDR1 is MNHEY and CDR2 is SVGAGI in the germline V gene. Trimming removed 5 bases at V and 6 bases at J, with 20 bases between. This CDR3 has 15 amino acids.

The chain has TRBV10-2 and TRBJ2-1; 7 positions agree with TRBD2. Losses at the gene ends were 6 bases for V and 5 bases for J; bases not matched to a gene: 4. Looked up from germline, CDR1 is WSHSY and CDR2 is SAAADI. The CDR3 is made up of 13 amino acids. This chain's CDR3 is CASSLAENNEQFF. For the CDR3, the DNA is TGCGCCAGCAGCCTAGCGGAAAACAATGAGCAGTTCTTC.

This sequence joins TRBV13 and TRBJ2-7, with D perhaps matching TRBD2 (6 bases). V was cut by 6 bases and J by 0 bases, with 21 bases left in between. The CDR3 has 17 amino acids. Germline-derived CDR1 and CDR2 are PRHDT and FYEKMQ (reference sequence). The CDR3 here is CASSGGDRDNLSYEQYF. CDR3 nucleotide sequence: TGTGCCAGCAGTGGCGGGGATCGGGATAACCTCTCCTACGAGCAGTACTTC. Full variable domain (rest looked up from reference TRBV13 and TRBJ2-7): AAGVIQSPRHLIKEKRETATLKCYPIPRHDTVYWYQQGPGQDPQFLISFYEKMQSDKGSIPDRFSAQQFSDYHSELNMSSLELGDSALYFCASSGGDRDNLSYEQYFGPGTRLTVT.